This T cell receptor (beta chain) was captured in a study of beta chain features in type 1 diabetes. Overall study: Patients shared similar age, gender and cell yields with healthy donors. Study conclusions and caveats: Type 1 diabetes patients had VDJ junctions that carried fewer insertions and more deletions.

The entirety of the isolated RNA underwent reverse transcription, so expressed TCRB transcripts were sequenced. TCRdb's table, derived via immunoSEQ multiplex PCR, lists solely in-frame clones and lacks some. The data hold under 450,000 clones, with roughly 15% observed a single time. Concerning this clone: Its antigen is not known.

Sequencing was performed on naive CD4+ T cells from blood. The sequence was obtained from a woman between 18 and 29 years old in good health.

DNA of the CDR3: TGCAGTGCTACAAGGGGTAATGAGCAGTTCTTC. Its translation: CSATRGNEQFF. J is TRBJ2-1 and V is TRBV20-1, with TRBD1 as a possible D gene (5 bases). Trimming took 4 bases from V and 7 from J, leaving 8 bases between them. The CDR3 sequence is 11 residues long. In germline, CDR1 is DFQATT, CDR2 SNEGSKA (reference sequence).